The source of this T cell receptor beta chain is a study of shared clonotypes between healthy human individuals. Whole-study context: The plates for each donor numbered three CD4 naive, three CD4 memory, two CD8 naive and one CD8 memory.

Study-level findings and limits: Even with large depth, rarefaction showed that sorted-subset sequencing was incomplete. Represented diversity (both genetic and exposure-history) was limited by the small number of donors.

Execution of the assay was at deep level. Sequencing was performed with immunoSEQ multiplex PCR; in TCRdb, only in-frame clones are kept and a portion is missing. The sample shows some 2.1 million clones, just under 95% of them seen only once. Comment on this clone: The antigen is not known.

Naivety among CD8 cells was defined by CD45RO negativity and positive CCR7 selection, thereby excluding terminally differentiated effector memory CD45RA+ cells. Germline CDR1 is SGHRS and CDR2 is YFSETQ. V shed 4 bases, J shed 3 bases, and the junction held 10 bases outside the gene matches. The CDR3 is 15 residues long. The genes are TRBV5-1 and TRBJ2-7; TRBD1 agrees at 7 bases. The sequenced material came from naive CD8+ T cells sorted from blood. The clonotype comes from a young man in good health. In nucleotides, the CDR3 is TGCGCCAGCAGCGACCCCGGGGCAGGGGGCTACGAGCAGTACTTC. This translates into CASSDPGAGGYEQYF. The full variable domain, in which reference TRBV5-1 and TRBJ2-7 provide the parts outside the CDR3, is KAGVTQTPRYLIKTRGQQVTLSCSPISGHRSVSWYQQTPGQGLQFLFEYFSETQRNKGNFPGRFSGRQFSNSRSEMNVSTLELGDSALYLCASSDPGAGGYEQYFGPGTRLTVT.